This TCR beta chain was sequenced during a study of chronic HIV infection and antiretroviral therapy. This clonotype has a count of ten or more. TCRdb independently ran MiXCR on the 5' RACE reads; one entry per CDR3 protein. The data contain 40,000 or so distinct CDR3 sequences, 7.5% to 9% of them singletons. Trimming removed 2 bases from V and 3 bases from J, with 6 bases in between. Germline V gene lookup returns CDR1 KGHSH and CDR2 LQKENI. This CDR3 is built from 13 residues. The chain carries TRBV18 and TRBJ2-3; D uncertain. This clonotype was obtained from an adult who had HIV and had not received antiretroviral therapy, or was an uninfected healthy control (not recorded which). Sequenced: peripheral blood. CDR3 in DNA: TGTGCCAGCTCACCATCACTAACAGATACGCAGTATTTT. This translates into CASSPSLTDTQYF.